Included here is one T cell receptor beta chain sequence, with context. This clonotype was observed at least ten times. The target of this receptor is not known. No qualities accompany the bases; no much larger clone lies one base away. Set within a cohort of healthcare workers in London, UK, this nested case-control study involved weekly PCR testing of nasopharyngeal swabs along with blood sampling. Healthcare workers were enrolled in the week of the UK lockdown, from 23 to 31 March 2020, and were followed every week for up to roughly 15 weeks. The sample originates from a study of early T cells in non-severe SARS-CoV-2 infection (dated by TCRdb to the early 2020s). Broadly, across the study: Because TCR sequencing was done on bulk RNA from unsorted whole blood, the alpha and beta chains could not be paired. The study at large found these results: VDJdb matching was skewed toward anti-spike CD8 responses, so virus-specific expansions were likely underestimated and private and CD4 specificities were missed.

Library prep was done by 5' RACE. Sequencing used a NextSeq 500. To correct for sequencing error and PCR bias, the TCR library protocol tagged individual cDNA molecules with unique molecular identifiers. TCR alpha and beta chains were both sequenced, and the abundances of alpha and beta sequences in each sample were closely correlated with each other. The paper's data handling went like this. V gene, J gene and CDR3 annotation of TCR sequences was performed with Decombinator V4. Expanded TCRs were defined as changing significantly between any two time points under a Poisson model with p below 0.0001. TCR abundances were normalised to the total number of TCRs sequenced in each sample and reported as counts per million. MAIT TCRs were defined by TRAV1-2 paired with TRAJ12, TRAJ20 or TRAJ33, and iNKT TCRs by TRAV10 paired with TRAJ18. VDJdb, accessed 1 November 2021, was searched for CMV, EBV and SARS-CoV-2 annotated TCRs, excluding TCRs annotated for multiple antigens. TCRdb handled the public reads itself, with Q25 trimming in fastp and clone calling in MiXCR, and kept productive beta chains. Here each entry gathers all rows of one CDR3 protein and keeps the most common genes and DNA. Here the V and J calls rest on TCRdb's processing, not on the authors' analysis. The sample includes more than 20,000 distinct CDR3 sequences, with around 4.2% observed a single time. Approximately 4.4% of the sample comes from the top ten.

V loses 4 bases at its end and J loses 8 bases; junction bases beyond the gene matches: 6. The germline V gene yields MDHEN for CDR1 and SYDVKM for CDR2. Spanning cysteine to phenylalanine, the CDR3 consists of 14 amino acids. Only the CDR3 portion is preserved as DNA: 42 bases, with reading frame beginning at the first base. The chain joins TRBV28 to TRBJ2-3, and TRBD1 matches 10 of the central bases. The sequenced sample consisted of whole blood. The source is an adult who was a healthcare worker with PCR-confirmed SARS-CoV-2 infection or an uninfected control (not recorded which). The CDR3 amino acid sequence is: CASSSWTGGGTQYF. The nucleotide sequence reads as follows: TGTGCCAGCAGTTCGTGGACAGGGGGAGGTACGCAGTATTTT.